The 10 T cell receptor beta chains in this list originate from one sample, sequenced in a study of neoadjuvant nivolumab and ipilimumab in lung cancer. Only in-frame clones appear in the TCRdb table, and some are missing; sequencing was by immunoSEQ multiplex PCR. The table has some 6,900 clones, 89% seen once; the top ten hold about 2.4%. This specimen was tumor tissue, taken after neoadjuvant nivolumab, alone or with ipilimumab, at or shortly before surgery. Receptors originate from an adult with non-small cell lung cancer. Some clones in this sample may be carry-over from other donors' samples.

The chain couples TRBV7-9 to TRBJ1-4, with D maybe TRBD1 (5 bases). Germline CDR1 is SEHNR and CDR2 is FQNEAQ (reference sequence). V was trimmed by 10 bases and J by 4 bases, leaving 19 bases between them. The CDR3 has 15 amino acids. CDR3 amino acids: CAIQANSNLNEKLFF. In nucleotides, the CDR3 is TGTGCCATACAGGCGAACAGTAACCTTAATGAAAAACTGTTTTTT.

CDR3 residues: CASSITVNTEAFF. The CDR3 nucleotides read TGTGCCAGTAGTATAACAGTGAACACTGAAGCTTTCTTT. This chain uses TRBV19 with TRBJ1-1; the D is unclear. There are 13 residues in the CDR3. Germline values: CDR1 LNHDA, CDR2 SQIVND (reference sequence). V was pared by 2 bases and J by 0 bases, with 4 bases between.

This rearrangement joins TRBV13 to TRBJ2-7, with no clear D. From germline, CDR1 is PRHDT and CDR2 FYEKMQ (reference sequence). The CDR3 spans 12 residues. The V end lost 2 bases, the J end lost 6 bases, and 8 bases lay between the germline ends. In nucleotides, the CDR3 is TGTGCCAGCAGCTTATGGGCAGGCGAGCAGTACTTC. Encoded protein: CASSLWAGEQYF.

This chain links TRBV30 with TRBJ2-1; possibly TRBD2 for D (6 bases). This CDR3 is 14 amino acids long. V shed 0 bases and J shed 7 bases, with 13 bases lying between them. Germline V gene lookup returns CDR1 GTSNPN and CDR2 SVGIG (reference sequence). CDR3 in DNA: TGTGCCTGGAGTGTATCCGGGACTCATAATGAGCAGTTCTTC. It yields the protein CAWSVSGTHNEQFF.

A note on this clone: The junction departs from germline at one end; a sequencing error may be responsible. This chain uses TRBV7-8 with TRBJ1-5; a weak D match, TRBD1 (6 bases). The CDR3 runs to 16 residues. Germline loops: CDR1 SGHVS, CDR2 FQNEAQ. This CDR3 reads CASNLGGGHSNQPQHF. In DNA, the CDR3 is TGTGCCAGCAACTTAGGAGGGGGTCATAGCAATCAGCCCCAGCATTTT. The variable domain in full, with the rest retrieved from reference TRBV7-8 and TRBJ1-5, is GAGVSQSPRYKVAKRGQDVALRCDPISGHVSLFWYQQALGQGPEFLTYFQNEAQLDKSGLPSDRFFAERPEGSVSTLKIQRTQQEDSAVYLCASNLGGGHSNQPQHFGDGTRLSIL.

This clone was seen a single time. The V call is TRBV18, the J call TRBJ1-1; 8 nucleotides line up with TRBD1. The CDR3 runs to 16 residues. With V trimmed by 1 base and J by 3 bases, 7 bases remained unmatched. CDR1 is KGHSH and CDR2 is LQKENI in the germline V gene. CDR3 nucleotides: TGTGCCAGCTCACCACTTCCCCAGGGGGCAGACACTGAAGCTTTCTTT. This sequence encodes CASSPLPQGADTEAFF.

CDR3 bases: TGTGCCAGTAGCTCTGGGACCGCCTCATACAATGAGCAGTTCTTC. It specifies CASSSGTASYNEQFF. V gene TRBV19 combines with J gene TRBJ2-1; the D call may be TRBD1 or TRBD2 (5 bases each). Germline V lookup: CDR1 LNHDA, CDR2 SQIVND (reference sequence). CDR3 length: 15 amino acids. Trimming took off 6 bases at V and 4 bases at J, with 16 bases between the two ends. The full variable domain, in which reference TRBV19 and TRBJ2-1 provide the parts outside the CDR3, is DGGITQSPKYLFRKEGQNVTLSCEQNLNHDAMYWYRQDPGQGLRLIYYSQIVNDFQKGDIAEGYSVSREKKESFPLTVTSAQKNPTAFYLCASSSGTASYNEQFFGPGTRLTVL.

The rearrangement links TRBV5-1 to TRBJ2-2; D unresolved. The CDR3 consists of 15 residues. The V gene lost 1 base and the J gene lost 1 base, with 8 bases spanning the gap. From germline, CDR1 is SGHRS and CDR2 YFSETQ. The CDR3 bases are TGCGCCAGCAGCTTGCTCGCTAGGAACACCGGGGAGCTGTTTTTT. It is translated as CASSLLARNTGELFF.

A single count supports this clone. J is TRBJ1-2 and V is TRBV19, with a possible D match to TRBD1 (6 bases). V was pared by 5 bases and J by 1 base, with 14 bases between. This CDR3 region has 15 residues. CDR1 is LNHDA, CDR2 SQIVND, per germline (reference sequence). This CDR3 reads CASSPQGGRNYGYTF. CDR3 nucleotides: TGTGCCAGTAGTCCACAGGGAGGGCGTAACTATGGCTACACCTTC.

This clone was counted a few times. This chain joins TRBV28 and TRBJ1-4; possibly TRBD1 for D (5 bases). The germline V gene encodes CDR1 MDHEN and CDR2 SYDVKM. CDR3 length equals 12 residues. The V and J ends lost 7 bases and 7 bases respectively, with 10 bases between them. The CDR3 bases are TGTGCCAGCACCGGGACGGTTGAAAAACTGTTTTTT. This translates into CASTGTVEKLFF.